The 21 T cell receptor beta chains below were found in one sample sequenced in a study of OX40 agonist ivuxolimab in advanced cancers. Only in-frame clones appear in the TCRdb table, and some are missing; sequencing was by immunoSEQ multiplex PCR. The data hold over 50,000 clones, with roughly 88% observed a single time. Material: CD4+ or CD8+ T cells sorted from blood, obtained in a trial of the OX40 agonist ivuxolimab. These receptors were obtained from an adult with an advanced solid tumor such as melanoma, head and neck, liver or kidney cancer.

The J gene is TRBJ2-5, the V gene TRBV21-1; no DNA check was done on the table's D call, TRBD2. The J call may be in error: the DNA end matches TRBJ2-7 better. TRBV21-1 is a known pseudogene. The CDR3 sequence is 15 residues long. CDR3 protein: CASRDPGLASYEQYF. CDR3 in DNA: TGTGCCAGCAGAGACCCGGGACTAGCTTCCTACGAGCAGTACTTC.

The chain has TRBV19 and TRBJ1-5; 8 bases map to TRBD1. V lost 1 base to trimming and J lost 6 bases; unmatched junction nucleotides: 8. Germline V CDR1 and CDR2: LNHDA, SQIVND (reference sequence). This CDR3 has 16 amino acids. DNA for the CDR3: TGTGCCAGTAGTATAGGAGGACAGGGCGGGATTCAGCCCCAGCATTTT. It encodes CASSIGGQGGIQPQHF.

The rearrangement links TRBV27 to TRBJ2-3; the match to TRBD2 covers 7 bases. The CDR3 totals 16 residues. V shed 2 bases and J 2 bases; nucleotides not matched to a gene: 7. CDR1 is MNHEY, CDR2 SMNVEV, per germline (reference sequence). The CDR3 here is CASSLHGGGATDTQYF. DNA of the CDR3: TGTGCCAGCAGTTTACATGGCGGGGGTGCCACAGATACGCAGTATTTT.

The CDR3, as DNA: TGTGCCAGCATAACAGGGGTAAACTATGGCTACACCTTC. The encoded protein is CASITGVNYGYTF. The chain is built from TRBV28 and TRBJ1-2; 7 nucleotides agree with TRBD1. J was trimmed by 2 bases and V by 7 bases; bases with no gene match: 4. Germline CDR1 MDHEN, CDR2 SYDVKM. The CDR3 consists of 13 residues.

In nucleotides, the CDR3 is TGTGCCAGTAGTCCCCAGGGGGCTAGCGGGATGGTGGGGCAGTTCTTC. As protein: CASSPQGASGMVGQFF. This rearrangement joins TRBV19 to TRBJ2-1, with TRBD2 as a possible D gene (9 bases). V dropped 5 bases and J dropped 12 bases, with 26 bases sitting between them. Germline assignment: CDR1 LNHDA and CDR2 SQIVND (reference sequence). The CDR3 loop spans 16 amino acids.

V and J are TRBV5-1 and TRBJ2-2; no clear D. Between the trimmed V and J ends, which lost 4 bases and 5 bases, there was a span of 15 bases. Germline V gives CDR1 SGHRS, CDR2 YFSETQ. The length of the CDR3 is 15 residues. CDR3 DNA sequence: TGCGCCAGCAGCGAGTCGGAACCCGCGACCGGGGAGCTGTTTTTT. Translating gives CASSESEPATGELFF.

V is TRBV18 and J is TRBJ2-1; TRBD2 might be the D (6 bases). The V and J ends lost 3 bases and 7 bases respectively, with 7 bases between them. Per the germline V gene, CDR1 is KGHSH and CDR2 is LQKENI. CDR3 length: 12 amino acids. CDR3 DNA sequence: TGTGCCAGCTCACCCGGGGGTAATGAGCAGTTCTTC. This translates into CASSPGGNEQFF.

The rearrangement uses TRBV15 and TRBJ2-5; weak D call: TRBD1 (6 bases). V was pared by 1 base and J by 1 base, with 10 bases between. This CDR3 is 15 amino acids long. Per the germline V gene, CDR1 is LNHNV and CDR2 is YYDKDF (reference sequence). The CDR3 here is CATSRAWTVQETQYF. The CDR3 DNA reads TGTGCCACCAGCAGAGCGTGGACAGTCCAAGAGACCCAGTACTTC.

The V call is TRBV25-1, the J call TRBJ2-5; D is unresolved. Trimming removed 5 bases from V and 4 bases from J, with 14 bases in between. The germline V gene encodes CDR1 MGHDK and CDR2 SYGVNS. This CDR3 comprises 14 residues. The CDR3 nucleotides are TGTGCCAGCAGTAGAGGTTTCTTGGCAGAGACCCAGTACTTC. This gives the protein CASSRGFLAETQYF.

The rearrangement joins TRBV14 to TRBJ1-2; TRBD1 aligns across 12 bases. V lost 1 base and J lost 8; bases outside the gene matches: 17. Germline-derived CDR1 and CDR2 are SGHDN and FVKESK. The CDR3 is made up of 19 amino acids. CDR3: CASSQVIRDRGRLVTGYTF. In DNA form, the CDR3 reads TGTGCCAGCAGCCAAGTCATACGGGACAGGGGGCGTCTAGTTACCGGCTACACCTTC.

This sequence joins TRBV9 and TRBJ2-1; 7 positions agree with TRBD2. The CDR3 consists of 12 residues. Trimming removed 7 bases from V and 6 bases from J; junction bases left unmatched: 4. In germline, CDR1 is SGDLS, CDR2 YYNGEE. CDR3 residues: CASSRTSNEQFF. The DNA for the CDR3 is TGTGCCAGCTCGAGGACTAGCAATGAGCAGTTCTTC.

The J gene is TRBJ2-5, the V gene TRBV18; D unresolved. With 3 bases removed from V and 1 base from J, the gap between germline ends came to 6 bases. Germline loops: CDR1 KGHSH, CDR2 LQKENI. There are 13 residues in the CDR3. This chain's CDR3 is CASSPGSQETQYF. The CDR3 DNA sequence: TGTGCCAGCTCACCGGGGTCCCAAGAGACCCAGTACTTC. The variable domain in full, with the rest retrieved from reference TRBV18 and TRBJ2-5, is NAGVMQNPRHLVRRRGQEARLRCSPMKGHSHVYWYRQLPEEGLKFMVYLQKENIIDESGMPKERFSAEFPKEGPSILRIQQVVRGDSAAYFCASSPGSQETQYFGPGTRLLVL.

This clone has only one observation. The gene calls are TRBV15 and TRBJ2-3; D assignment may be TRBD1 or TRBD2 (5 bases each). Germline V gene lookup returns CDR1 LNHNV and CDR2 YYDKDF (reference sequence). V was clipped by 0 bases and J by 6 bases, with 7 bases between them. This CDR3 is built from 13 residues. The CDR3 spells CATSRDEGDTQYF. The CDR3 nucleotides are TGTGCCACCAGCAGAGATGAGGGGGATACGCAGTATTTT. Based on the CDR3 plus reference TRBV15 and TRBJ2-3, the full variable domain is DAMVIQNPRYQVTQFGKPVTLSCSQTLNHNVMYWYQQKSSQAPKLLFHYYDKDFNNEADTPDNFQSRRPNTSFCFLDIRSPGLGDTAMYLCATSRDEGDTQYFGPGTRLTVL.

The gene calls are TRBV27 and TRBJ2-3; D is ambiguous. Trimming stripped 4 bases from V and 2 bases from J, with 7 bases between. The germline V gene has CDR1 MNHEY and CDR2 SMNVEV (reference sequence). The CDR3 is 13 residues long. The CDR3 sequence is CASSSYLTDTQYF. The CDR3 DNA reads TGTGCCAGCAGTTCTTACCTCACAGATACGCAGTATTTT.

The CDR3 reads CASSGNRDANTGELFF. CDR3 nucleotide sequence: TGCGCCAGCAGTGGGAATCGGGACGCGAACACCGGGGAGCTGTTTTTT. This chain joins TRBV5-1 and TRBJ2-2, with D possibly being TRBD1 or TRBD2 (5 bases each). The V end was cut by 5 bases, the J end by 0 bases, with 14 bases between. The V gene's germline CDR1 is SGHRS and CDR2 YFSETQ. The CDR3 spans 16 residues.

This clone is a singleton in its sample. This chain uses TRBV6-5 with TRBJ2-1; 12 positions match TRBD2. J gave up 5 bases and V 4 bases, and 3 bases lay outside the gene matches. Germline V lookup: CDR1 MNHEY, CDR2 SVGAGI. The CDR3 loop spans 15 amino acids. In nucleotides, the CDR3 is TGTGCCAGCAGTTGGCCTAGCGGGGGGGACAATGAGCAGTTCTTC. Its protein product is CASSWPSGGDNEQFF.

V usage is TRBV28 and J usage is TRBJ2-7; 7 bases line up with TRBD2. The CDR3 runs to 14 residues. J lost 4 bases, V lost 6 bases, and 9 bases had no gene match. In germline, CDR1 is MDHEN, CDR2 SYDVKM. CDR3 nucleotide sequence: TGTGCCAGCAGCCACTTGGGGGGGGGATACGAGCAGTACTTC. Protein: CASSHLGGGYEQYF.

The chain has TRBV5-4 and TRBJ2-3; D remains unclear. CDR3 length: 13 residues. The V end was cut by 0 bases, the J end by 2 bases, with 4 bases between. Germline values: CDR1 SGHNT, CDR2 YYREEE (reference sequence). CDR3 residues: CASSLEPTDTQYF. Here the CDR3 DNA reads TGTGCCAGCAGCTTGGAGCCCACAGATACGCAGTATTTT.

V is TRBV5-1 and J is TRBJ1-2, with a tentative D call TRBD1 (5 bases). The CDR3 sequence is 14 residues long. V shed 0 bases and J shed 4 bases, with 10 bases lying between them. Germline CDR1 reads SGHRS; CDR2 reads YFSETQ. CDR3 sequence: CASSLGSDSYGYTF. CDR3 nucleotide sequence: TGCGCCAGCAGCTTGGGATCTGACAGCTATGGCTACACCTTC.

The chain couples TRBV6-6 to TRBJ2-1; 9 bases agree with TRBD2. The CDR3 length is 15 residues. V shed 5 bases and J 8 bases; nucleotides not matched to a gene: 10. From germline, CDR1 is MNHNY and CDR2 SVGAGI (reference sequence). CDR3 bases: TGTGCCAGCAGTGTGGGGGCTAGCGGGGACTATGAGCAGTTCTTC. It yields the protein CASSVGASGDYEQFF.

This chain connects TRBV6-6 to TRBJ1-3; no clear D. The CDR3 loop spans 11 amino acids. From germline, CDR1 is MNHNY and CDR2 SVGAGI (reference sequence). Deletions cut 8 bases from V and 3 bases from J, with 5 bases between. CDR3 loop: CASGNGNTIYF. The CDR3 DNA reads as TGTGCCAGCGGCAATGGAAACACCATATATTTT.